These 30 T cell receptor beta chains were all obtained from the same sample, sequenced in a study of T cells after somatic rescue of genetic block. Sequenced by immunoSEQ multiplex PCR; TCRdb stores in-frame clones only, minus some. This table holds 60,000 to 75,000 clones, 92% found once. Sequencing input: peripheral blood mononuclear cells (PBMCs). These receptors came from a man aged 35-49 years.

The chain carries TRBV6-5 and TRBJ2-7, with 7 bases aligning to TRBD1. The CDR3 is 15 amino acids. Germline loops: CDR1 MNHEY, CDR2 SVGAGI. After removal of 0 bases from V and 6 bases from J, the junction contained 8 bases not matched to a gene. In DNA, the CDR3 is TGTGCCAGCAGTTACTCGAGGCAGGGGGAGAGCGAGCAGTACTTC. This codes for CASSYSRQGESEQYF.

This chain connects TRBV10-3 to TRBJ1-1; tentative D call: TRBD1 (6 bases). V dropped 6 bases and J dropped 4 bases, with 15 bases sitting between them. Germline V gives CDR1 ENHRY, CDR2 SYGVKD. There are 14 residues in the CDR3. The CDR3 DNA reads TGTGCCATCAGCTTAGCGACAGGCCGCACTGAAGCTTTCTTT. This translates into CAISLATGRTEAFF.

The rearrangement links TRBV4-1 to TRBJ2-7, with D perhaps TRBD1 (6 bases). V shed 2 bases and J shed 0 bases, with 8 bases lying between them. This CDR3 is 14 amino acids long. Germline V gene lookup returns CDR1 MGHRA and CDR2 YSYEKL. In nucleotides, the CDR3 is TGCGCCAGCAGCCAAAAGACAGGCTCCTACGAGCAGTACTTC. Its translation: CASSQKTGSYEQYF.

The V gene is TRBV9, the J gene TRBJ2-1, with TRBD2 matching over 8 bases. J was trimmed by 8 bases and V by 2 bases; bases with no gene match: 6. The CDR3 contains 14 residues. Germline V gene data show CDR1 as SGDLS and CDR2 as YYNGEE. The CDR3 DNA reads as TGTGCCAGCAGCGTCGGGAGGGCCCGGGATGAGCAGTTCTTC. This codes for CASSVGRARDEQFF.

The chain recombines TRBV6-1 with TRBJ2-5; no clear D. Trimming stripped 6 bases from V and 5 bases from J, with 13 bases between. CDR3 size: 13 residues. Germline CDR1 reads MNHNS; CDR2 reads SASEGT. CDR3 amino acids: CASSRLGMETQYF. The CDR3 DNA reads as TGTGCCAGCAGCCGGCTGGGTATGGAGACCCAGTACTTC.

This clone was seen just once. The chain is built from TRBV5-6 and TRBJ1-6, with D unclear. V shed 2 bases and J shed 8 bases, with 14 bases lying between them. From germline, CDR1 is SGHDT and CDR2 YYEEEE. This CDR3 has 15 amino acids. Here the CDR3 DNA reads TGTGCCAGCAGCTTAAGACCGACAAGCGATTCACCCCTCCACTTT. Amino acids: CASSLRPTSDSPLHF. Variable domain in full (rest from reference TRBV5-6 and TRBJ1-6): DAGVTQSPTHLIKTRGQQVTLRCSPKSGHDTVSWYQQALGQGPQFIFQYYEEEERQRGNFPDRFSGHQFPNYSSELNVNALLLGDSALYLCASSLRPTSDSPLHFGNGTRLTVT.

V is TRBV19 and J is TRBJ2-3, with D perhaps TRBD2 (6 bases). V was shortened by 5 bases and J by 6 bases, with 12 bases between the two germline ends. CDR3 length: 13 amino acids. Germline lookup yields CDR1 LNHDA and CDR2 SQIVND (reference sequence). The CDR3 coding sequence is TGTGCCAGTAGTTCGCGGGCGGGGGATACGCAGTATTTT. Translating it yields CASSSRAGDTQYF. The variable domain in full, with the rest retrieved from reference TRBV19 and TRBJ2-3, is DGGITQSPKYLFRKEGQNVTLSCEQNLNHDAMYWYRQDPGQGLRLIYYSQIVNDFQKGDIAEGYSVSREKKESFPLTVTSAQKNPTAFYLCASSSRAGDTQYFGPGTRLTVL.

This chain joins TRBV2 and TRBJ1-2, with a tentative D call TRBD1 (6 bases). Germline lookup yields CDR1 SNHLY and CDR2 FYNNEI. Deletions cut 6 bases from V and 8 bases from J, with 16 bases between. The CDR3 extends over 13 amino acids. For the CDR3, the DNA is TGTGCCAGCAGGGCGGACAGAGGATTGGGCTACACCTTC. Translated: CASRADRGLGYTF.

The V and J genes are TRBV4-2 and TRBJ2-6; D is unresolved. Deletions cut 4 bases from V and 0 bases from J, with 7 bases between. The CDR3 contains 15 residues. Germline V lookup: CDR1 LGHNA, CDR2 YNFKEQ. The CDR3 is CASSLIYSGANVLTF. The CDR3 bases are TGTGCCAGCAGCCTTATCTACTCTGGGGCCAACGTCCTGACTTTC.

This sequence joins TRBV19 and TRBJ1-5; D might be TRBD1 (6 bases). Per the germline V gene, CDR1 is LNHDA and CDR2 is SQIVND (reference sequence). CDR3 length: 18 residues. Between the trimmed V and J ends, which lost 5 bases and 1 base, there was a span of 21 bases. This CDR3 reads CASSPPRGRQESNQPQHF. The CDR3 DNA follows: TGTGCCAGTAGTCCCCCTCGGGGGAGACAGGAGAGCAATCAGCCCCAGCATTTT.

The CDR3 coding sequence is TGCGCCAGCAGCCAAGCTGCCTTTACCGGGGAGCTGTTTTTT. It translates to CASSQAAFTGELFF. This chain connects TRBV4-1 to TRBJ2-2; no clear D. The V end lost 1 base, the J end lost 5 bases, and 8 bases lay between the germline ends. Germline V gene lookup returns CDR1 MGHRA and CDR2 YSYEKL. The CDR3 runs 14 residues.

In its sample, this clone was seen once. The chain combines TRBV28 with TRBJ2-2; TRBD1 is a possible D gene (6 bases). The V and J ends lost 10 bases and 3 bases respectively, with 18 bases between them. Germline-derived CDR1 and CDR2 are MDHEN and SYDVKM. This CDR3 comprises 15 residues. The CDR3 nucleotides read TGTGCCACCCTCAACAGGGCGGGCGACACCGGGGAGCTGTTTTTT. Translating gives CATLNRAGDTGELFF.

The J gene is TRBJ2-2, the V gene TRBV19; weak D call: TRBD1 (6 bases). Germline V CDR1 and CDR2: LNHDA, SQIVND (reference sequence). The V and J ends lost 7 bases and 4 bases respectively, with 22 bases between them. The CDR3 runs 17 residues. The CDR3 loop is CASIGTSYSHITGELFF. The CDR3 bases are TGTGCCAGTATCGGGACATCCTATTCCCATATCACCGGGGAGCTGTTTTTT.

The chain is built from TRBV9 and TRBJ2-7, with TRBD1 matching over 11 bases. The ends lost 2 bases at V and 6 bases at J; junction bases unmatched: 13. Germline lookup yields CDR1 SGDLS and CDR2 YYNGEE. This CDR3 spans 17 amino acids. The CDR3 DNA follows: TGTGCCAGCAGCGTCACCCGGGACAGGGGGAGTTCGGGCGAGCAGTACTTC. It codes for CASSVTRDRGSSGEQYF.

This chain links TRBV19 with TRBJ1-6; TRBD1 matches 8 bases. The CDR3 covers 14 residues. Germline CDR1 reads LNHDA; CDR2 reads SQIVND (reference sequence). V trimming: 2 bases; J trimming: 7 bases; junction bases outside the gene matches: 1. CDR3 residues: CASSIQGANSPLHF. In nucleotides, the CDR3 is TGTGCCAGTAGTATACAGGGGGCGAATTCACCCCTCCACTTT.

The chain couples TRBV29-1 to TRBJ1-1; TRBD1 aligns across 8 bases. The CDR3 extends over 15 amino acids. V gave up 8 bases and J gave up 0 bases; unmatched junction bases: 11. Per germline, CDR1 SQVTM and CDR2 ANQGSEA. CDR3 DNA sequence: TGCAGCACCGGACAGGGAGGGAAGATGAACACTGAAGCTTTCTTT. Translated: CSTGQGGKMNTEAFF.

The CDR3 bases are TGTGCCAGCAGGCCCGGTTCTGGGGCCAACGTCCTGACTTTC. Residues: CASRPGSGANVLTF. This chain links TRBV6-1 with TRBJ2-6; D is unresolved. The CDR3 consists of 14 residues. V was cut by 6 bases and J by 1 base, with 7 bases left in between. CDR1 and CDR2 from the germline V gene are MNHNS and SASEGT.

The chain has TRBV29-1 and TRBJ2-7; D gene unclear. In germline, CDR1 is SQVTM, CDR2 ANQGSEA. V dropped 6 bases and J dropped 3 bases, with 9 bases sitting between them. This CDR3 has 11 residues. The CDR3 DNA reads TGCAGCGTCGGCAGAAACTACGAGCAGTACTTC. Protein product: CSVGRNYEQYF.

The chain couples TRBV5-6 to TRBJ1-6, with D perhaps TRBD1 (5 bases). Trimming pared 3 bases from V and 12 bases from J, leaving 16 bases between. Per germline, CDR1 SGHDT and CDR2 YYEEEE. CDR3 length: 14 residues. The CDR3 loop reads CASSWRDLGVPLHF. In DNA form, the CDR3 reads TGTGCCAGCAGCTGGAGGGACCTTGGGGTACCCCTCCACTTT. The whole variable domain, remainder taken from reference TRBV5-6 and TRBJ1-6, is DAGVTQSPTHLIKTRGQQVTLRCSPKSGHDTVSWYQQALGQGPQFIFQYYEEEERQRGNFPDRFSGHQFPNYSSELNVNALLLGDSALYLCASSWRDLGVPLHFGNGTRLTVT.

This chain links TRBV14 with TRBJ1-1; perhaps TRBD1 as D (5 bases). CDR1 SGHDN and CDR2 FVKESK come from the germline V gene. V lost 0 bases to trimming and J lost 6 bases, with 20 bases between them. This CDR3 comprises 17 residues. Here the CDR3 DNA reads TGTGCCAGCAGCCAAGACGAGACAGTTTGGGGGGGGTCTGAAGCTTTCTTT. As protein: CASSQDETVWGGSEAFF.

This clone was observed a single time. This CDR3 reads CASSYSASGYEQYF. The DNA of the CDR3 is TGTGCCAGCAGTTACTCGGCTAGCGGCTACGAGCAGTACTTC. The chain employs TRBV6-5 and TRBJ2-7; 7 bases are shared with TRBD2. The CDR3 length is 14 residues. In germline, CDR1 is MNHEY, CDR2 SVGAGI. V dropped 0 bases and J dropped 3; count of bases not matched to a gene: 2.

The V gene is TRBV5-1, the J gene TRBJ1-2; 9 nucleotides agree with TRBD1. The CDR3 runs 18 residues. CDR1 and CDR2 from the germline V gene are SGHRS and YFSETQ. The ends lost 3 bases at V and 4 bases at J; junction bases unmatched: 16. CDR3 coding DNA: TGCGCCAGCAGCTCCTCGCCCGGGACAGGGAGAGTCGGCTATGGCTACACCTTC. Its protein product is CASSSSPGTGRVGYGYTF. The complete variable domain, with remaining parts taken from reference TRBV5-1 and TRBJ1-2, reads KAGVTQTPRYLIKTRGQQVTLSCSPISGHRSVSWYQQTPGQGLQFLFEYFSETQRNKGNFPGRFSGRQFSNSRSEMNVSTLELGDSALYLCASSSSPGTGRVGYGYTFGSGTRLTVV.

This CDR3 reads CAVGSKGSYNSPLHF. CDR3 bases: TGTGCCGTCGGTTCTAAGGGCTCCTATAATTCACCCCTCCACTTT. The chain links TRBV27 to TRBJ1-6; D remains ambiguous. The CDR3 is 15 residues long. Between the trimmed V and J ends, which lost 11 bases and 0 bases, there was a span of 14 bases. Germline V gene data show CDR1 as MNHEY and CDR2 as SMNVEV (reference sequence).

Only a few counts were recorded for this clone. The chain links TRBV4-2 to TRBJ1-1; D is ambiguous. Germline CDR1 and CDR2: LGHNA and YNFKEQ. Deletions cut 0 bases from V and 7 bases from J, with 9 bases between. The CDR3 length is 13 residues. Here the CDR3 reads CASSQDGKGEAFF. The CDR3 DNA reads TGTGCCAGCAGCCAAGATGGGAAGGGTGAAGCTTTCTTT.

V gene TRBV19 combines with J gene TRBJ2-2; 12 bases map to TRBD1. The germline V gene encodes CDR1 LNHDA and CDR2 SQIVND (reference sequence). With V trimmed by 5 bases and J by 7 bases, 8 bases remained unmatched. CDR3 length: 16 residues. CDR3 residues: CASSLGQGAWIGELFF. The CDR3 region has the DNA TGTGCCAGTAGTCTGGGACAGGGGGCGTGGATCGGGGAGCTGTTTTTT.

This CDR3 is CASSWVGTEAFF. The CDR3 DNA sequence: TGCGCCAGCAGCTGGGTGGGCACTGAAGCTTTCTTT. The chain couples TRBV5-1 to TRBJ1-1; D unresolved. The V and J ends lost 3 bases and 4 bases respectively, with 7 bases between them. The germline V gene encodes CDR1 SGHRS and CDR2 YFSETQ. The CDR3 loop spans 12 amino acids.

This chain joins TRBV19 and TRBJ1-1; D ambiguous. The CDR3 is 13 amino acids. Trimming shortened V by 5 bases and J by 1 base, and 8 bases separated the two germline ends. The V gene's germline CDR1 is LNHDA and CDR2 SQIVND (reference sequence). The CDR3 bases are TGTGCCAGTAGTTGGCAGAGGAACACTGAAGCTTTCTTT. It yields the protein CASSWQRNTEAFF.

CDR3 loop: CASSRPGQGYEQYF. The CDR3 bases are TGCGCCAGCAGCCGCCCGGGACAGGGCTACGAGCAGTACTTC. This chain connects TRBV4-1 to TRBJ2-7; the match to TRBD1 covers 9 bases. From germline, CDR1 is MGHRA and CDR2 YSYEKL. The CDR3 is made up of 14 amino acids. The junction had 4 bases not matched to a gene; V was cut back by 4 bases and J by 3 bases.

This clone appeared once. J is TRBJ2-2 and V is TRBV5-1; TRBD2 aligns across 8 bases. With 2 bases clipped from V and 5 bases from J, the junction kept 11 bases outside the gene matches. The CDR3 has 17 amino acids. CDR1 and CDR2 from the germline V gene are SGHRS and YFSETQ. In DNA form, the CDR3 reads TGCGCCAGCAGCTTCGTCCTTACGGGAGGGATAACCGGGGAGCTGTTTTTT. Its translation: CASSFVLTGGITGELFF.

This sequence joins TRBV25-1 and TRBJ2-7; 7 nucleotides match TRBD1. V lost 5 bases, J lost 4 bases, and 2 bases stayed unmatched. This CDR3 comprises 12 residues. CDR1 is MGHDK, CDR2 SYGVNS, per germline. The CDR3 loop reads CASSQGVYEQYF. The CDR3, as DNA: TGTGCCAGCAGTCAGGGGGTTTACGAGCAGTACTTC.